This entry features one TCR beta chain sequence. Its antigen is currently unknown. These donors counted as nominally healthy when sampled, but unrecorded immune exposures were likely. The sample comes from a study of cytomegalovirus exposure and HLA in healthy donors. The primer mix had 60 Vbeta and 13 Jbeta primers. Data came from immunoSEQ multiplex PCR; TCRdb stores just in-frame clones and leaves some out. Of roughly 130,000 clones listed, roughly two thirds were seen once; the top ten hold 1.6%. The study's findings and limits: Being productive about 87% or about 30% of the time was typical of most TCR beta V segments in an earlier analysis.

V was cut by 2 bases and J by 8 bases, with 15 bases left in between. Germline values: CDR1 SGHTA, CDR2 FQGNSA. The CDR3 has 14 residues. Sample: PBMCs. This receptor was obtained from a man aged 25 to 45 in good health and CMV-seropositive. This chain connects TRBV7-2 to TRBJ1-1; possibly TRBD1 for D (5 bases). Here the CDR3 DNA reads TGTGCCAGCAGCTTAAGGCAGGGAAATTCCGAAGCTTTCTTT. It encodes CASSLRQGNSEAFF.